Included here is one T cell receptor (beta chain) sequence, with context. Its target is unknown. These data originate in a study of long-term antiretroviral therapy in people with HIV. Whole-study results and caveats: Once patients were on ART, diversity went higher but still fell short of transplant donor controls. Repertoire composition at all time points was dominated by clones that had expanded before ART. Controls had broader CDR3 length ranges than HIV repertoires did. Collection spanned 2004 to 2017; ART regimens may be less effective than current ones.

The germline gives CDR1 SGHRS, CDR2 YFSETQ. The CDR3 is 15 residues long. V was pared by 3 bases and J by 2 bases, with 15 bases between. Survey-level resolution applied to immunoSEQ assay v3.0. Clones were read by immunoSEQ multiplex PCR, and TCRdb kept only the in-frame ones, dropping some. The sample lists about 19,000 clones, 87% occurring once. Sequencing used unsorted PBMCs, obtained 2.1 years after starting antiretroviral therapy. The chain combines TRBV5-1 with TRBJ2-7; weak D call: TRBD1 (5 bases). The receptor's source is a man between 18 and 29 years old with HIV. The chain's CDR3 is CASSSGLTGTYEQYF. CDR3 nucleotide sequence: TGCGCCAGCAGCTCGGGTTTAACAGGTACCTACGAGCAGTACTTC. Supplemented by reference TRBV5-1 and TRBJ2-7, the full variable domain reads KAGVTQTPRYLIKTRGQQVTLSCSPISGHRSVSWYQQTPGQGLQFLFEYFSETQRNKGNFPGRFSGRQFSNSRSEMNVSTLELGDSALYLCASSSGLTGTYEQYFGPGTRLTVT.